The 7 T cell receptor beta chains given below trace back to one sample, sequenced in a study of T cell repertoires in cytomegalovirus infection. TCRdb recomputed calls from the reads with MiXCR, one row per CDR3 protein. The repertoire holds around 450,000 distinct CDR3 sequences, with roughly 30% as singletons. Sequences were obtained from PBMCs. The receptors derive from a human donor in good health (CMV status not recorded). Some clones in this sample may be carry-over from other donors' samples.

This chain uses TRBV19 with TRBJ1-5; 10 nucleotides agree with TRBD1. This CDR3 has 16 amino acids. V lost 5 bases and J lost 2; bases outside the gene matches: 6. Germline V gene sequence: CDR1 LNHDA, CDR2 SQIVND (reference sequence). In DNA form, the CDR3 reads TGTGCCAGTAGTCCGGGACAGGGGTTGGGCAATCAGCCCCAGCATTTT. Its protein is CASSPGQGLGNQPQHF.

The sample holds many counts of this clonotype. The J gene is TRBJ2-5, the V gene TRBV4-1; D perhaps matches TRBD2 (7 bases). CDR1 and CDR2 (germline): MGHRA, YSYEKL. The CDR3 length is 17 residues. Between the trimmed V and J ends, which lost 0 bases and 1 base, there was a span of 15 bases. The CDR3 sequence: CASSQDQRGALQETQYF. CDR3 DNA sequence: TGCGCCAGCAGCCAAGATCAACGGGGGGCTCTCCAAGAGACCCAGTACTTC.

The chain joins TRBV12-3 or TRBV12-4 to TRBJ1-4, with D tentatively TRBD1 (6 bases). CDR3 length: 19 residues. V shed 4 bases and J shed 5 bases, with 26 bases lying between them. The CDR3 loop is CASSSDRRDHRTQNEKLFF. Written as DNA, the CDR3 is TGTGCCAGCAGTTCTGACAGGCGAGATCACCGCACCCAGAATGAAAAACTGTTTTTT.

In its sample, this clonotype was seen a few times. The chain links TRBV24-1 to TRBJ2-7, with 7 bases matching TRBD1. Germline V lookup: CDR1 KGHDR, CDR2 SFDVKD. The CDR3 contains 13 residues. V gave up 5 bases and J gave up 7 bases; unmatched junction bases: 7. The CDR3 sequence: CATSGTAQGEQYF. Written as DNA, the CDR3 is TGTGCCACCAGTGGGACTGCACAGGGGGAGCAGTACTTC.

The V gene is TRBV11-2, the J gene TRBJ2-4; D is undetermined. CDR3 size: 21 residues. The germline V and J ends were trimmed by 0 bases and 2 bases, with 26 bases remaining between them. Germline CDR1 and CDR2: SGHAT and FQNNGV. In nucleotides, the CDR3 is TGTGCCAGCAGCTTAGAGGTCGCAGAGCGTGGTGGGTTTGGGTCCAAAAACATTCAGTACTTC. This gives the protein CASSLEVAERGGFGSKNIQYF. Full variable domain (remainder filled in from reference TRBV11-2 and TRBJ2-4): EAGVAQSPRYKIIEKRQSVAFWCNPISGHATLYWYQQILGQGPKLLIQFQNNGVVDDSQLPKDRFSAERLKGVDSTLKIQPAKLEDSAVYLCASSLEVAERGGFGSKNIQYFGAGTRLSVL.

About this clonotype: One junction end disagrees with the germline gene, perhaps due to a read error. Written as DNA, the CDR3 is TGTGCTAGCAGCTTAGAGGCGGGGGCCAACACCGGGGAGCTGTTTTTT. This encodes CASSLEAGANTGELFF. The chain joins TRBV7-7 to TRBJ2-2; TRBD2 is a possible D gene (7 bases). CDR3 length: 16 amino acids. CDR1 and CDR2 (germline): SSHAT, FNYEAQ (reference sequence).

About this clonotype: Being one base from a much bigger clone, this may be a read error. The chain is built from TRBV7-3 and TRBJ1-1; the match to TRBD1 covers 10 bases. The CDR3 runs 13 residues. Germline lookup yields CDR1 SGHTA and CDR2 FQGTGA. The CDR3: CDSRRTGGTEAFF. The CDR3 bases are TGTGACAGCAGGAGGACAGGGGGAACTGAAGCTTTCTTT.